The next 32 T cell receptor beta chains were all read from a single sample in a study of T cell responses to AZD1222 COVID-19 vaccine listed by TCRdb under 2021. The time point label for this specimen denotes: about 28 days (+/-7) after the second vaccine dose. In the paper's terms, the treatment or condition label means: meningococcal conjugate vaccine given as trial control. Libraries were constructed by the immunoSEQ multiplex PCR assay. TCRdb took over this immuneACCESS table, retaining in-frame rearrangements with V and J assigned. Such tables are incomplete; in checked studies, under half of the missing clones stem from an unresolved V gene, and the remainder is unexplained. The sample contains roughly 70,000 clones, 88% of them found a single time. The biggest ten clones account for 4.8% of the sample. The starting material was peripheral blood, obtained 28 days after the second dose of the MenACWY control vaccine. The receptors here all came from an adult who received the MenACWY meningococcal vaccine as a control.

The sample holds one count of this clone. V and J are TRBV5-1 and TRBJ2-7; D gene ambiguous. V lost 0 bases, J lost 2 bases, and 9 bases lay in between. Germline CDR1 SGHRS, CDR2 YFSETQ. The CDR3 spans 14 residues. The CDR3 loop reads CASSLVDHAYEQYF. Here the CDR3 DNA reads TGCGCCAGCAGCTTGGTCGACCATGCCTACGAGCAGTACTTC.

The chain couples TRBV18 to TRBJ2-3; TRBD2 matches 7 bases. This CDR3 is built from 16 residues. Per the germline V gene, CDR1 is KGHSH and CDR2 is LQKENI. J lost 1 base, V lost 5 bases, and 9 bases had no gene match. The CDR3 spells CASSSTAGGGTDTQYF. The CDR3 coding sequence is TGTGCCAGCTCATCGACAGCTGGGGGGGGCACAGATACGCAGTATTTT.

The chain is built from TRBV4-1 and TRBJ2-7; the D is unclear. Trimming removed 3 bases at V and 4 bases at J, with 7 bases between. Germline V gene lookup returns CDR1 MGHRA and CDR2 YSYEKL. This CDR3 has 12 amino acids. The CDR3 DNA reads TGCGCCAGCAGCCACGGATTTTACGAGCAGTACTTC. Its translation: CASSHGFYEQYF.

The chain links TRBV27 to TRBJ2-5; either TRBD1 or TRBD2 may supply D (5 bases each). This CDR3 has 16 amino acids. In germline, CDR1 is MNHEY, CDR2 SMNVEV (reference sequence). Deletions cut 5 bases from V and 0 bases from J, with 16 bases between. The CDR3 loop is CASSPRRETNQETQYF. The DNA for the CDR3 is TGTGCCAGCAGTCCCCGCAGGGAGACAAACCAAGAGACCCAGTACTTC.

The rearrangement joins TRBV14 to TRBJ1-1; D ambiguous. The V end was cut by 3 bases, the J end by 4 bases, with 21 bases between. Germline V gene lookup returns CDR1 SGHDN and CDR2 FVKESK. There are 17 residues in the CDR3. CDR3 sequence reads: CASSHDFDMVGGTEAFF. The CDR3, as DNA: TGTGCCAGCAGCCACGACTTTGATATGGTGGGCGGCACTGAAGCTTTCTTT.

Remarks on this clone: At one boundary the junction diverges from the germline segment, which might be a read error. The CDR3 DNA reads TGTGCTAGCACCAAGGCCCTGGGGGGTAAGAGCAATCAGCCCCAGCATTTT. Translated, it gives CASTKALGGKSNQPQHF. The V gene is TRBV7-7, the J gene TRBJ1-5; possible D gene TRBD1, 5 bases. Germline V gene sequence: CDR1 SSHAT, CDR2 FNYEAQ (reference sequence). This CDR3 contains 17 residues.

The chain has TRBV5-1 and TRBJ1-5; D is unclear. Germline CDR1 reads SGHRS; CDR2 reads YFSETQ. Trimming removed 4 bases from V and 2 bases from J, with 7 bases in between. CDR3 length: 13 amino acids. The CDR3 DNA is TGCGCCAGCAGCCCGGCAGGCAATCAGCCCCAGCATTTT. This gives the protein CASSPAGNQPQHF.

The CDR3 is CASSLPQGATNEKLFF. As DNA, the CDR3 is TGTGCCAGCAGTTTACCCCAGGGGGCGACTAATGAAAAACTGTTTTTT. This chain connects TRBV28 to TRBJ1-4; TRBD1 agrees at 8 bases. This CDR3 region has 16 residues. CDR1 and CDR2 from the germline V gene are MDHEN and SYDVKM. After removal of 2 bases from V and 2 bases from J, the junction contained 4 bases not matched to a gene.

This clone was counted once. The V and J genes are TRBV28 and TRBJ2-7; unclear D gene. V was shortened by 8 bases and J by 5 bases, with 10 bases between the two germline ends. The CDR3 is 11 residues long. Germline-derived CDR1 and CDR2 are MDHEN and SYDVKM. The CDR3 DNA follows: TGTGCCAGCCTGGACCGCCACGAGCAGTACTTC. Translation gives CASLDRHEQYF. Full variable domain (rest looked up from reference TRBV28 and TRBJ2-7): DVKVTQSSRYLVKRTGEKVFLECVQDMDHENMFWYRQDPGLGLRLIYFSYDVKMKEKGDIPEGYSVSREKKERFSLILESASTNQTSMYLCASLDRHEQYFGPGTRLTVT.

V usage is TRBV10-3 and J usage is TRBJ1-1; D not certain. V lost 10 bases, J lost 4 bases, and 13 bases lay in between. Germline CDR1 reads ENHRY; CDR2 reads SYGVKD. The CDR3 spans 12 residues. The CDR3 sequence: CATWEGGTEAFF. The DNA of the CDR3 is TGTGCCACGTGGGAGGGTGGCACTGAAGCTTTCTTT.

The CDR3 region is CASSVAGGASPLHF. The CDR3 DNA reads TGTGCCAGCAGCGTAGCGGGAGGTGCTTCACCCCTCCACTTT. V and J are TRBV9 and TRBJ1-6; no firm D call. Trimming took 0 bases from V and 9 from J, leaving 10 bases between them. Looked up from germline, CDR1 is SGDLS and CDR2 is YYNGEE. The CDR3 has 14 residues.

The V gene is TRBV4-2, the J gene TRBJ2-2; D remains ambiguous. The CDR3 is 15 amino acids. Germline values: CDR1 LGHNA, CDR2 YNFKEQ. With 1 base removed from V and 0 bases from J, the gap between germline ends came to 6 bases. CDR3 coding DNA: TGTGCCAGCAGCCAAGTAGGAGCGAACACCGGGGAGCTGTTTTTT. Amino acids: CASSQVGANTGELFF.

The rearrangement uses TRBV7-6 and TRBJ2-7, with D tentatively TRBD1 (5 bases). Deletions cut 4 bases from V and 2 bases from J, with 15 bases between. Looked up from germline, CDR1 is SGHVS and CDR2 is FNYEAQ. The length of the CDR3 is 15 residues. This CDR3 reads CASSYGPRGAYEQYF. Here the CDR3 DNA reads TGTGCCAGCAGCTATGGCCCAAGGGGCGCCTACGAGCAGTACTTC.

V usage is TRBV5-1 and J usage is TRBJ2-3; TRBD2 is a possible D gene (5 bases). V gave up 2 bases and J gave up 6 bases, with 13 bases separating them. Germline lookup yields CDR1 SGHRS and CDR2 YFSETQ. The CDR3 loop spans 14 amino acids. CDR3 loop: CASSLERPGDTQYF. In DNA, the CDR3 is TGCGCCAGCAGCTTAGAGCGGCCCGGGGATACGCAGTATTTT. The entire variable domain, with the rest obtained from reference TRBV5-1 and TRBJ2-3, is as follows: KAGVTQTPRYLIKTRGQQVTLSCSPISGHRSVSWYQQTPGQGLQFLFEYFSETQRNKGNFPGRFSGRQFSNSRSEMNVSTLELGDSALYLCASSLERPGDTQYFGPGTRLTVL.

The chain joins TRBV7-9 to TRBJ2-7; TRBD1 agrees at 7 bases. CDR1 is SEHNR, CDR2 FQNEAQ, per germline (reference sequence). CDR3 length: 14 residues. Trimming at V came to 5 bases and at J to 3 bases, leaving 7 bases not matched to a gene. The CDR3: CASSRQGSGYEQYF. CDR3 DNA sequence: TGTGCCAGCAGCCGACAGGGATCGGGCTACGAGCAGTACTTC.

The CDR3 loop reads CASSSRAANTGELFF. CDR3 nucleotides: TGTGCCAGCAGTTCACGGGCGGCGAACACCGGGGAGCTGTTTTTT. The chain joins TRBV28 to TRBJ2-2, with no clear D. Germline CDR1 and CDR2: MDHEN and SYDVKM. Trimming took 4 bases from V and 0 from J, leaving 9 bases between them. The CDR3 consists of 15 residues.

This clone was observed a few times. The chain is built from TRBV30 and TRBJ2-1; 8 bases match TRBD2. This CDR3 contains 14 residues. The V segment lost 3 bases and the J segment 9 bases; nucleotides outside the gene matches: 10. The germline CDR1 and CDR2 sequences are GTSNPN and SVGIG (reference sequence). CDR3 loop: CAWRKLAAEGEQFF. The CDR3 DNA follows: TGTGCCTGGAGGAAACTAGCGGCGGAGGGTGAGCAGTTCTTC. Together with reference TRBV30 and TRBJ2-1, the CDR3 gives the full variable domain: SQTIHQWPATLVQPVGSPLSLECTVEGTSNPNLYWYRQAAGRGLQLLFYSVGIGQISSEVPQNLSASRPQDRQFILSSKKLLLSDSGFYLCAWRKLAAEGEQFFGPGTRLTVL.

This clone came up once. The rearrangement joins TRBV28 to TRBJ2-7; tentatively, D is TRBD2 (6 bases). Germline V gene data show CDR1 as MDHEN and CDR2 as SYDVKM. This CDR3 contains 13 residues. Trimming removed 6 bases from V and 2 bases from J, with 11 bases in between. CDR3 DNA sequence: TGTGCCAGCAGATCTGGGACTGCCTACGAGCAGTACTTC. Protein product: CASRSGTAYEQYF. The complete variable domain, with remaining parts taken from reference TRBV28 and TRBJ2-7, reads DVKVTQSSRYLVKRTGEKVFLECVQDMDHENMFWYRQDPGLGLRLIYFSYDVKMKEKGDIPEGYSVSREKKERFSLILESASTNQTSMYLCASRSGTAYEQYFGPGTRLTVT.

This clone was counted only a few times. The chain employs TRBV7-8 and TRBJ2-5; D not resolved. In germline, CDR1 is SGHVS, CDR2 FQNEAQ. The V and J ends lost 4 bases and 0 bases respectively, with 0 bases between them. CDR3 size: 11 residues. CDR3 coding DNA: TGTGCCAGCAGCTACCAAGAGACCCAGTACTTC. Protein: CASSYQETQYF.

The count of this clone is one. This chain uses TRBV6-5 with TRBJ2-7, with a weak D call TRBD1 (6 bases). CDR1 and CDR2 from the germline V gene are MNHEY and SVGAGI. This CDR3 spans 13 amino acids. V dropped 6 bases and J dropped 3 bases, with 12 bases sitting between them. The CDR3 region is CASSLDRFYEQYF. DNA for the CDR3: TGTGCCAGCAGCCTGGACAGATTCTACGAGCAGTACTTC.

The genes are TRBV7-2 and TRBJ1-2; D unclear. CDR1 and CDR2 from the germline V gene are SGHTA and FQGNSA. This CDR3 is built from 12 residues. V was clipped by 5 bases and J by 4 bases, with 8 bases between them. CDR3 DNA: TGTGCCAGCAGCCCCCCATCCTATGGCTACACCTTC. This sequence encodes CASSPPSYGYTF. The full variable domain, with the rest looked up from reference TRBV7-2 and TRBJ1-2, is GAGVSQSPSNKVTEKGKDVELRCDPISGHTALYWYRQSLGQGLEFLIYFQGNSAPDKSGLPSDRFSAERTGGSVSTLTIQRTQQEDSAVYLCASSPPSYGYTFGSGTRLTVV.

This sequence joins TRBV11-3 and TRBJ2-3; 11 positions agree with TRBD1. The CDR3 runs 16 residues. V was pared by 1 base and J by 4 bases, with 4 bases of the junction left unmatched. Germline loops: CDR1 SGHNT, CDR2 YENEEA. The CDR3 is CASSLGGQGAADTQYF. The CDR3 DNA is TGTGCCAGCAGCTTAGGAGGACAGGGGGCCGCAGATACGCAGTATTTT.

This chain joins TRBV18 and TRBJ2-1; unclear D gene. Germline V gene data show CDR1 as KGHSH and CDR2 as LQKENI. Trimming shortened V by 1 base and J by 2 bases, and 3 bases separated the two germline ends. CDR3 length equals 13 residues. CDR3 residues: CASSPQTYNEQFF. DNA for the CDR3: TGTGCCAGCTCACCACAAACCTACAATGAGCAGTTCTTC.

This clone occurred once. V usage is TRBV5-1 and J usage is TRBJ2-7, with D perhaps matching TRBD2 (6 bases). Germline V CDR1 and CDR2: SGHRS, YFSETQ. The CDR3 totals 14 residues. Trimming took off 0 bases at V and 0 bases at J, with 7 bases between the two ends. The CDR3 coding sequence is TGCGCCAGCAGCTTGGGACTAGGCTCCTACGAGCAGTACTTC. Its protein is CASSLGLGSYEQYF. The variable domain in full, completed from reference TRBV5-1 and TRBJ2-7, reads KAGVTQTPRYLIKTRGQQVTLSCSPISGHRSVSWYQQTPGQGLQFLFEYFSETQRNKGNFPGRFSGRQFSNSRSEMNVSTLELGDSALYLCASSLGLGSYEQYFGPGTRLTVT.

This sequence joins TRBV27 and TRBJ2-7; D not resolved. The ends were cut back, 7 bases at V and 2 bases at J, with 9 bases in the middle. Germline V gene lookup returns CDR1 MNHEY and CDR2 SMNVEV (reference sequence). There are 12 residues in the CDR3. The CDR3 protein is CASMGYTYEQYF. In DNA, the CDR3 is TGTGCCAGCATGGGCTATACCTACGAGCAGTACTTC.

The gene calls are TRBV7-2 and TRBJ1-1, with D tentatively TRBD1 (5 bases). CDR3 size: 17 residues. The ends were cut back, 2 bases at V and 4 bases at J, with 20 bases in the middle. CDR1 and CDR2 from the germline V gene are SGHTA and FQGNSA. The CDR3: CASSLRGARGAATEAFF. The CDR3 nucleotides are TGTGCCAGCAGCTTAAGAGGCGCGAGGGGCGCGGCCACTGAAGCTTTCTTT.

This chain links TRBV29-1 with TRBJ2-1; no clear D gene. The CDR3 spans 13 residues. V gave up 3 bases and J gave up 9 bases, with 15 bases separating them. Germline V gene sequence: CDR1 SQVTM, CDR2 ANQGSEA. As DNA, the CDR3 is TGCAGCGTTGACAGTTTCCTCTCCAGTGAGCAGTTCTTC. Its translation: CSVDSFLSSEQFF.

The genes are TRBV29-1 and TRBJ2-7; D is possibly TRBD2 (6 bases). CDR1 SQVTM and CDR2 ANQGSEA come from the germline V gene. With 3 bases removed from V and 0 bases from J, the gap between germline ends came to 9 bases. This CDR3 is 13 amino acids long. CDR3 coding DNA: TGCAGCGTTGAGTCGCGGGACTCCTACGAGCAGTACTTC. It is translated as CSVESRDSYEQYF.

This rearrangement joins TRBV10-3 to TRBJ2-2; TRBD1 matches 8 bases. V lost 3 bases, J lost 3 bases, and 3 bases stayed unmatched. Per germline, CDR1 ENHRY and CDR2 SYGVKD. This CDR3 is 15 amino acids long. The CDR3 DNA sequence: TGTGCCATCAGTGAACAGGGGGGCTACACCGGGGAGCTGTTTTTT. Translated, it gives CAISEQGGYTGELFF.

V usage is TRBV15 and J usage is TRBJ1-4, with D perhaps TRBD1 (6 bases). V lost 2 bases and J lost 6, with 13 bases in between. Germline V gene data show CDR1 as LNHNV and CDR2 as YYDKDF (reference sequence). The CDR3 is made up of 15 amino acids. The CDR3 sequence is CATSRRGAGDEKLFF. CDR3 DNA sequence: TGTGCCACCAGCAGACGCGGGGCAGGGGATGAAAAACTGTTTTTT. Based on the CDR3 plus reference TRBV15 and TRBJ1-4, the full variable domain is DAMVIQNPRYQVTQFGKPVTLSCSQTLNHNVMYWYQQKSSQAPKLLFHYYDKDFNNEADTPDNFQSRRPNTSFCFLDIRSPGLGDTAMYLCATSRRGAGDEKLFFGSGTQLSVL.

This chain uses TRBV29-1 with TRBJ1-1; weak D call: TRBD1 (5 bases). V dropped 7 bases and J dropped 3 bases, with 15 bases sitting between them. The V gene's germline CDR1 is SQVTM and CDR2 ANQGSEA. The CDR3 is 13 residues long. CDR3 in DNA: TGCAGCGCCGCAATGGGGGGAGACACTGAAGCTTTCTTT. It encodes CSAAMGGDTEAFF.

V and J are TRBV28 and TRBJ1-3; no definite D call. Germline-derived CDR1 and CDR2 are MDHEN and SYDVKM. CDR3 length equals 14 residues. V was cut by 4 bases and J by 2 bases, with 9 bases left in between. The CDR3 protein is CASSSGSAGNTIYF. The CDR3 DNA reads TGTGCCAGCAGTTCGGGTTCGGCTGGAAACACCATATATTTT.